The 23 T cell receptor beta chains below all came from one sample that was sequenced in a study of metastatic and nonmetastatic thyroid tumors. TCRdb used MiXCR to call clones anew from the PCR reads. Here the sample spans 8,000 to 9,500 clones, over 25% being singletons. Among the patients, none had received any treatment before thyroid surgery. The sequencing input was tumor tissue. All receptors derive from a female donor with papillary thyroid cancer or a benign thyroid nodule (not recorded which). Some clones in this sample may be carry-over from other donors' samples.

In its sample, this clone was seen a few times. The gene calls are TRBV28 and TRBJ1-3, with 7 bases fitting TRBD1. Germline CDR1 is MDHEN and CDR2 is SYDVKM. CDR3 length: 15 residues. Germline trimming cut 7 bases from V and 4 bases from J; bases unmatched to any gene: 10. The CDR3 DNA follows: TGTGCCAGCACCCCAGGGGACAGTGCGGGAAACACCATATATTTT. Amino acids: CASTPGDSAGNTIYF.

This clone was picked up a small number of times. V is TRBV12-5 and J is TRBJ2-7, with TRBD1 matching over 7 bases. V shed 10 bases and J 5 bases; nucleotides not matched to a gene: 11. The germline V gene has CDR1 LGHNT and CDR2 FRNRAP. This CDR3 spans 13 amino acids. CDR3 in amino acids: CAIRRTGDDEQYF. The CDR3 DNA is TGTGCTATACGTCGAACAGGGGACGACGAGCAGTACTTC.

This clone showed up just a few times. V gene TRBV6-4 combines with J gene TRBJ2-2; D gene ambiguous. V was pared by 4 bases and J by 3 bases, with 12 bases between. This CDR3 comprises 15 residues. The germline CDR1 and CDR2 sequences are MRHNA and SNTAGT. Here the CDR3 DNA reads TGTGCCAGCAGTGCCCTCGGCGGCGACACCGGGGAGCTGTTTTTT. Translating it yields CASSALGGDTGELFF.

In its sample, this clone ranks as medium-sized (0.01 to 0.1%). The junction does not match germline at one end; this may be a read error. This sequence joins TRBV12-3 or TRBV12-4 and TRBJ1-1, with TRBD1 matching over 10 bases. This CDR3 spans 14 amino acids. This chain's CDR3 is CTSSSTGTGVEAFF. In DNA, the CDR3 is TGTACCAGCAGTTCAACCGGGACAGGGGTTGAAGCTTTCTTT.

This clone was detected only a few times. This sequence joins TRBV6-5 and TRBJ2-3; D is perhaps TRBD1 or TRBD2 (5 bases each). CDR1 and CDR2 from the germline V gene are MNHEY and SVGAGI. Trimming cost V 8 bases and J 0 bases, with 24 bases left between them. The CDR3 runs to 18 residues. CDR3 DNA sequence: TGTGCCAGCGTCGGTCGGGGCCCAACTTTGACTAGCACAGATACGCAGTATTTT. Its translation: CASVGRGPTLTSTDTQYF.

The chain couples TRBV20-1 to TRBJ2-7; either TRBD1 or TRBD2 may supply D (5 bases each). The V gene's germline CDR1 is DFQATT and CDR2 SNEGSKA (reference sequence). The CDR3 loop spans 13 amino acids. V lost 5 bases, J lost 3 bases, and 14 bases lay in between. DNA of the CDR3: TGCAGTGCTGAGTCGGGACGGAACTACGAGCAGTACTTC. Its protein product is CSAESGRNYEQYF.

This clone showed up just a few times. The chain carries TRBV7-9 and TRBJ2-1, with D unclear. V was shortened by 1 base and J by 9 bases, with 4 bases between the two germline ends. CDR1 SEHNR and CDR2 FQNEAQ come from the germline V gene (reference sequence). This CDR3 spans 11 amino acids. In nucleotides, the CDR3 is TGTGCCAGCAGCTTAGAACGTGAGCAGTTCTTC. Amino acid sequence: CASSLEREQFF. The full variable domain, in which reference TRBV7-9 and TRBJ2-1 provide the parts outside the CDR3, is DTGVSQNPRHKITKRGQNVTFRCDPISEHNRLYWYRQTLGQGPEFLTYFQNEAQLEKSRLLSDRFSAERPKGSFSTLEIQRTEQGDSAMYLCASSLEREQFFGPGTRLTVL.

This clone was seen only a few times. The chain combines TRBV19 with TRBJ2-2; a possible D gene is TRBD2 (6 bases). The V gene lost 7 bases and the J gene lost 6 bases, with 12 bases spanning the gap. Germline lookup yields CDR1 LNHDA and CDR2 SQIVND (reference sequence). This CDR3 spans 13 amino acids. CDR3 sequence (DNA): TGTGCCAGTACCATTGGAGGGTCCGGGGAGCTGTTTTTT. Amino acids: CASTIGGSGELFF. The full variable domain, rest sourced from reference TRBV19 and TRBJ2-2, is DGGITQSPKYLFRKEGQNVTLSCEQNLNHDAMYWYRQDPGQGLRLIYYSQIVNDFQKGDIAEGYSVSREKKESFPLTVTSAQKNPTAFYLCASTIGGSGELFFGEGSRLTVL.

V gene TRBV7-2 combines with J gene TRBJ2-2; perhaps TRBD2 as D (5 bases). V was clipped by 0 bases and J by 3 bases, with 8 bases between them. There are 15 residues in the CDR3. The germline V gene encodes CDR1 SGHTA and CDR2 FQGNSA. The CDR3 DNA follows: TGTGCCAGCAGCTTAGCGGGAGTCCACACCGGGGAGCTGTTTTTT. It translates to CASSLAGVHTGELFF.

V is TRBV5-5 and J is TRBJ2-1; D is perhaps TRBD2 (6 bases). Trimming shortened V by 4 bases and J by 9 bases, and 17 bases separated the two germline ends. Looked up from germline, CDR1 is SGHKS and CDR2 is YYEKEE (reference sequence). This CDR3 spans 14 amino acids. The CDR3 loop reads CASSPGGADLEQFF. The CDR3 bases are TGTGCCAGCAGCCCCGGGGGTGCGGACCTTGAGCAGTTCTTC.

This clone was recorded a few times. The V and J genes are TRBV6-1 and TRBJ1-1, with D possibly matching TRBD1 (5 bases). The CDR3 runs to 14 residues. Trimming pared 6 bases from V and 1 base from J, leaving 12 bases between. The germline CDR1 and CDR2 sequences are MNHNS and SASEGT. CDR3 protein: CASRSGPGNTEAFF. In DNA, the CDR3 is TGTGCCAGCAGGTCGGGGCCTGGGAACACTGAAGCTTTCTTT.

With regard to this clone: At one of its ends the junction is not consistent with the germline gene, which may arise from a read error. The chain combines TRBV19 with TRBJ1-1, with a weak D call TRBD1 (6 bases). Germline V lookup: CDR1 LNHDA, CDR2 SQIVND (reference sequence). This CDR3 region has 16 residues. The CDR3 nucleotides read TGTACCAGTACCGCCAATGTGAGGGGGATGCGCACTGAAGCTTTCTTT. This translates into CTSTANVRGMRTEAFF.

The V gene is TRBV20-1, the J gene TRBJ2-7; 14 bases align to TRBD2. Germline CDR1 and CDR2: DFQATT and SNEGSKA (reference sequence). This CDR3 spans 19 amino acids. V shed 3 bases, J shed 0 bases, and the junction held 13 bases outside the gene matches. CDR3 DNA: TGCAGTGCTAGTCCAATGATGACTAGCGGGAGGGCCGGCTCCTACGAGCAGTACTTC. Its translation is CSASPMMTSGRAGSYEQYF.

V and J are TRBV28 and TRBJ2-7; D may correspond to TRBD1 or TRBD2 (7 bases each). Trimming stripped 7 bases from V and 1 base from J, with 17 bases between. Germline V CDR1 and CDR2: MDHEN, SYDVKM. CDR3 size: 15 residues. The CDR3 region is CASKTAGGGSYEQYF. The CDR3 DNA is TGTGCCAGCAAAACGGCAGGGGGAGGGTCCTACGAGCAGTACTTC.

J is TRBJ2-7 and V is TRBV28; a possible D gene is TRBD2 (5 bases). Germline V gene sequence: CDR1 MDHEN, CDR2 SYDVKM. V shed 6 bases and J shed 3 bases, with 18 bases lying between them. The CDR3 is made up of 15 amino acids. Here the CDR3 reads CASRTMAGGIYEQYF. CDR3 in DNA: TGTGCCAGCAGGACCATGGCCGGAGGAATCTACGAGCAGTACTTC.

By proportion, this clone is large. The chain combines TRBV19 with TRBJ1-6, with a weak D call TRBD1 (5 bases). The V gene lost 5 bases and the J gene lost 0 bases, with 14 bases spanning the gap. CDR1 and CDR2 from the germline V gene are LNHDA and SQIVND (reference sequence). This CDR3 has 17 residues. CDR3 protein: CASSFLDSSSYNSPLHF. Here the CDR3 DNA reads TGTGCCAGTAGTTTCTTAGACAGTTCCTCCTATAATTCACCCCTCCACTTT.

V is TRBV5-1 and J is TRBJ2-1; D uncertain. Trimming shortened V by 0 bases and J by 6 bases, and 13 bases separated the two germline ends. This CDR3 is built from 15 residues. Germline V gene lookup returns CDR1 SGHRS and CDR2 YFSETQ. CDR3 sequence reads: CASSLGSAVGNEQFF. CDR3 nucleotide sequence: TGCGCCAGCAGCTTGGGGAGCGCGGTCGGCAATGAGCAGTTCTTC.

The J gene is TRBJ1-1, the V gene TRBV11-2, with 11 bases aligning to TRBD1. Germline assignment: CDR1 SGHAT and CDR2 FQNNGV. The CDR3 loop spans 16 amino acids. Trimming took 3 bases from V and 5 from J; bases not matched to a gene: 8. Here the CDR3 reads CASSFTGTGGHTEAFF. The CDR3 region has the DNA TGTGCCAGCAGCTTTACCGGGACAGGGGGACATACTGAAGCTTTCTTT.

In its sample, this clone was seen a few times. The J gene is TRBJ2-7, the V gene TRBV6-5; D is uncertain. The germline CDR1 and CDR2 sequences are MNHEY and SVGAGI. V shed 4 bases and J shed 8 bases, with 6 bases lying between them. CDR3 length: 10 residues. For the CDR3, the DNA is TGTGCCAGCAGTTCCGAACAGCAGTACTTC. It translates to CASSSEQQYF.

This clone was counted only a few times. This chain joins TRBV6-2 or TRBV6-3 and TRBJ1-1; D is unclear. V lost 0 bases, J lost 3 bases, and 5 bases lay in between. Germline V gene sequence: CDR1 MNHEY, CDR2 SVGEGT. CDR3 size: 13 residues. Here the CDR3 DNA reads TGTGCCAGCAGTTACTCTCAGTACACTGAAGCTTTCTTT. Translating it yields CASSYSQYTEAFF.

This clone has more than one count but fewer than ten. The CDR3 DNA is TGTGCCAGCTCACCGGTACAGCTTTACGGGGAGCTGTTTTTT. It translates to CASSPVQLYGELFF. The rearrangement joins TRBV18 to TRBJ2-2; D is unclear. The CDR3 is 14 residues long. V was trimmed by 3 bases and J by 7 bases, leaving 12 bases between them. CDR1 and CDR2 (germline): KGHSH, LQKENI.

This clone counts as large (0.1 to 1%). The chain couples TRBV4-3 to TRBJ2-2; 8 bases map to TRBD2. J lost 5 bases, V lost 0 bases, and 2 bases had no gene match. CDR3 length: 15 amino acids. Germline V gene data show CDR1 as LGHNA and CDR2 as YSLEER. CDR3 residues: CASSQDPSGTGELFF. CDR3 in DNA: TGCGCCAGCAGCCAAGATCCTAGCGGGACCGGGGAGCTGTTTTTT.

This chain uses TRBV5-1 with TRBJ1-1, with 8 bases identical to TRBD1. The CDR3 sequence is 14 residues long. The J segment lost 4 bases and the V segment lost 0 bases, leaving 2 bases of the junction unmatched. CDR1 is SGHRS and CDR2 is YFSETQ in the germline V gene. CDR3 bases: TGCGCCAGCAGCTTGGGACAGGGGAGCACTGAAGCTTTCTTT. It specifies CASSLGQGSTEAFF. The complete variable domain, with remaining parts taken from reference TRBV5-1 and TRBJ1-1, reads KAGVTQTPRYLIKTRGQQVTLSCSPISGHRSVSWYQQTPGQGLQFLFEYFSETQRNKGNFPGRFSGRQFSNSRSEMNVSTLELGDSALYLCASSLGQGSTEAFFGQGTRLTVV.